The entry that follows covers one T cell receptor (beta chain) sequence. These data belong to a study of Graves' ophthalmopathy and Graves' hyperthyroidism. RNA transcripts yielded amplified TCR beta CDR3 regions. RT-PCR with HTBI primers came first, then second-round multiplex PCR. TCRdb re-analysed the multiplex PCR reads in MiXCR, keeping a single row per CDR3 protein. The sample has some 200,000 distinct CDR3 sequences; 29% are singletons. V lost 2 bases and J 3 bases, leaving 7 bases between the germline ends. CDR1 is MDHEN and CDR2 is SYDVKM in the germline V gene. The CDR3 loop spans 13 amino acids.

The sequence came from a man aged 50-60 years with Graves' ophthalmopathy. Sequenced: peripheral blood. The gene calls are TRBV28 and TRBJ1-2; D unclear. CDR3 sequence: CASSLRTDYGYTF. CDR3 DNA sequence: TGTGCCAGCAGTTTACGGACCGACTATGGCTACACCTTC.